A selection of T cell receptor beta chains follows, all from one sample in a study of shared clonotypes between healthy human individuals. Measured with immunoSEQ multiplex PCR; TCRdb has only the in-frame clones, and not every one. The table records hundreds of thousands of clones, about 90% of them present only once. What was sequenced was naive CD8+ T cells sorted from blood. The receptors come from a man aged 25-40 years in good health. The CDR3 runs from the conserved cysteine through the conserved F or W. Fields, in order: CDR3 DNA, CDR3 protein, D gene, V gene, clone size, J gene. The D gene is left open where the match is weak. A row's size may be missing; if present it is once, few, many or a size class.

CDR3 DNA: TGTGCCAGCAGTGAAGGACAGGGCTTGAACACTGAAGCTTTCTTT
CDR3 protein: CASSEGQGLNTEAFF
D gene: TRBD1
V gene: TRBV25-1
clone size: .
J gene: TRBJ1-1

CDR3 DNA: TGTGCCAGCAGCTTGACACTCTACGAGCAGTACTTC
CDR3 protein: CASSLTLYEQYF
D gene: .
V gene: TRBV7-9
clone size: .
J gene: TRBJ2-7

CDR3 DNA: TGTGCCAGCAGTTTGGAGGGAAACACCGGGGAGCTGTTTTTT
CDR3 protein: CASSLEGNTGELFF
D gene: .
V gene: TRBV28
clone size: few
J gene: TRBJ2-2

CDR3 DNA: TGTGCCGGGGGGACAGGGGGACCCTACGAGCAGTACTTC
CDR3 protein: CAGGTGGPYEQYF
D gene: TRBD1
V gene: TRBV30
clone size: .
J gene: TRBJ2-7

CDR3 DNA: TGTGCCACGGGCCGGGCCGAGGTTGGCACAGATACGCAGTATTTT
CDR3 protein: CATGRAEVGTDTQYF
D gene: .
V gene: TRBV10-3
clone size: .
J gene: TRBJ2-3

CDR3 DNA: TGTGCCAGTAGTATGTTAGAACAGGTCTCCTCCTACGGCTACACCTTC
CDR3 protein: CASSMLEQVSSYGYTF
D gene: .
V gene: TRBV19
clone size: .
J gene: TRBJ1-2

CDR3 DNA: TGTGCCAGCAGTTTATCCACGGGACTAGTAAATGAGCAGTTCTTC
CDR3 protein: CASSLSTGLVNEQFF
D gene: TRBD2
V gene: TRBV27
clone size: .
J gene: TRBJ2-1

CDR3 DNA: TGCGCCAGCAGAGGACAGGGGGTCGAGCAGTACTTC
CDR3 protein: CASRGQGVEQYF
D gene: TRBD1
V gene: TRBV4-1
clone size: .
J gene: TRBJ2-7

CDR3 DNA: TGTGCCAGCAGCTTTGGACTAGCGGGGATCACCGGGGAGCTGTTTTTT
CDR3 protein: CASSFGLAGITGELFF
D gene: TRBD2
V gene: TRBV11-2
clone size: .
J gene: TRBJ2-2

CDR3 DNA: TGTGCCAGCAGCGTTACGAGTTTTGCTCTCATGAACACTGAAGCTTTCTTT
CDR3 protein: CASSVTSFALMNTEAFF
D gene: .
V gene: TRBV28
clone size: once
J gene: TRBJ1-1

CDR3 DNA: TGTGCCAGCAGCTTAGAAGTCCGCACAGATACGCAGTATTTT
CDR3 protein: CASSLEVRTDTQYF
D gene: .
V gene: TRBV11-2
clone size: .
J gene: TRBJ2-3

CDR3 DNA: TGTGCCAGCAGCGGGAGGGGCGCCTCCTACGAGCAGTACTTC
CDR3 protein: CASSGRGASYEQYF
D gene: TRBD2
V gene: TRBV13
clone size: once
J gene: TRBJ2-7